Included here is one T cell receptor (beta chain) sequence, with context. This specimen belongs to a study of shared T cell receptors in the human thymus. Profiling relied on immunoSEQ multiplex PCR, and the TCRdb table lists in-frame clones only, not all of them. This sample has more than 550,000 clones, with about 87% found just once. J was trimmed by 1 base and V by 4 bases; bases with no gene match: 7. Germline CDR1 is SGHRS and CDR2 is YFSETQ. The length of the CDR3 is 15 residues. These sequences were also reported in another study, on human thymus T cells. Per that paper: Congenital heart defects were the reason for the corrective surgery that the donors, healthy Finnish infants, were having. Corrective heart surgery yielded the resections from which the thymus tissue came. Usage of V and J genes appeared biased in thymic and blood repertoires. The related literature has documented a marked overlap of thymic repertoires among unrelated individuals.

The sequence was collected from a boy younger than two with a congenital heart defect. The sequenced material came from thymocytes. V and J are TRBV5-1 and TRBJ2-5, with 7 positions matching TRBD2. CDR3 in amino acids: CASSSNWGGQETQYF. The CDR3 DNA reads as TGCGCCAGCAGCAGCAATTGGGGGGGCCAAGAGACCCAGTACTTC. Variable domain in full (rest from reference TRBV5-1 and TRBJ2-5): KAGVTQTPRYLIKTRGQQVTLSCSPISGHRSVSWYQQTPGQGLQFLFEYFSETQRNKGNFPGRFSGRQFSNSRSEMNVSTLELGDSALYLCASSSNWGGQETQYFGPGTRLLVL.